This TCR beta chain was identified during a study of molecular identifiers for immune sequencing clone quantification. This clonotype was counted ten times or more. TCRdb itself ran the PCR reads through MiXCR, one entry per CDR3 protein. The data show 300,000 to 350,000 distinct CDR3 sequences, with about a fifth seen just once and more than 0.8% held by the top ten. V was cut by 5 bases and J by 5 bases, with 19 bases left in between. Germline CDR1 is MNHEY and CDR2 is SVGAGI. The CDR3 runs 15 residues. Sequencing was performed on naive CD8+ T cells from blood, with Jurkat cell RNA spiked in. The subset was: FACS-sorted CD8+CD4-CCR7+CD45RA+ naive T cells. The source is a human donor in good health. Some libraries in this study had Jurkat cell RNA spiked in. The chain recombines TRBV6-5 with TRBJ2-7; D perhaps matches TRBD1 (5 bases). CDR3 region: CASSGPGAGSDEQYF. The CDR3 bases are TGTGCCAGCAGTGGTCCTGGGGCAGGGTCTGACGAGCAGTACTTC.